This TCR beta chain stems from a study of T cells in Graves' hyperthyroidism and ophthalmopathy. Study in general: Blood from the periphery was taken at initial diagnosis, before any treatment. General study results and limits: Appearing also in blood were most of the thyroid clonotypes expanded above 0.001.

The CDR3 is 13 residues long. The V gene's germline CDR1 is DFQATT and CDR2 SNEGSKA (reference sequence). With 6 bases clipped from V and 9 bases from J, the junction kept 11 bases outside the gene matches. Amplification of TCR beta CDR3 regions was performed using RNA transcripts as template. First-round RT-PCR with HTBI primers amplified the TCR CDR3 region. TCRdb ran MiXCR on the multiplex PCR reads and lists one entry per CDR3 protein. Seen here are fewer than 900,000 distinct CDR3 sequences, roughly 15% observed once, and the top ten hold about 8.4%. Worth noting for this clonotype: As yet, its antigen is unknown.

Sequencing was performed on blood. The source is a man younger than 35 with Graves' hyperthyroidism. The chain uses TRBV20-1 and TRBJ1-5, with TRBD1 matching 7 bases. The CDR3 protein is CSAPTGPSGPQHF. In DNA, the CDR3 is TGCAGTGCGCCGACAGGGCCCTCCGGGCCCCAGCATTTT.